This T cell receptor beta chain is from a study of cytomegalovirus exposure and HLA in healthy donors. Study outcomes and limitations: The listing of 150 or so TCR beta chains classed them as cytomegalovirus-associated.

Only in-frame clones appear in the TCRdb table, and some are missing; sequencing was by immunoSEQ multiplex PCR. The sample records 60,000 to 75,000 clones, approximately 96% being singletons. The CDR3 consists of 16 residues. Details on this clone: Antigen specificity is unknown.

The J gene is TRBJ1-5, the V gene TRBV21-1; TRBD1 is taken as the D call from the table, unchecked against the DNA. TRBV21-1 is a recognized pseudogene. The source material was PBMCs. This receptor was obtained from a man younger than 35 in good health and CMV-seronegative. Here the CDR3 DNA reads TGTGCCAGCAGCAAAAAAGGACAGGGGGAAAATCAGCCCCAGCATTTT. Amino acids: CASSKKGQGENQPQHF.